This T cell receptor beta chain originates from a study of CXCR3-negative and CXCR3-positive naive CD8 T cells. Study-level information: Summed over all libraries, TRB reads came to around 140 million, with about 1.5 +/- 0.3 million per library.

Study-wide results and limits: Both of the naive subsets showed about the same high diversity, but memory CD8+ cells had much less. TRB CDR3s of CXCR3-positive naive cells were more hydrophobic than those of CXCR3-negative naive cells.

Germline CDR1 SGHAT, CDR2 FQNNGV. This CDR3 has 17 amino acids. The TRB libraries of cDNA were built by UMI-labeled 5' RACE. TCRdb derives one entry per CDR3 protein from the 5' RACE reads, leaving out DNA. With about 150,000 distinct CDR3 sequences in the sample, the ten largest clones hold 0.25% to 0.35%. In regard to this clonotype: Its specificity is unknown.

The chain has TRBV11-2 and TRBJ2-5; TCRdb proposes TRBD2, but this gene call is untestable without DNA. The origin of this receptor is a human donor in good health. Some clones in this sample may be carry-over from other donors' samples. Material: naive CXCR3+ CD8+ T cells from blood. As for subset: CD45RO-CCR7+CD27+CD95- naive CD8+ T cells expressing CXCR3 (TNR3+). CDR3: CASSLVGSGGAGETQYF.